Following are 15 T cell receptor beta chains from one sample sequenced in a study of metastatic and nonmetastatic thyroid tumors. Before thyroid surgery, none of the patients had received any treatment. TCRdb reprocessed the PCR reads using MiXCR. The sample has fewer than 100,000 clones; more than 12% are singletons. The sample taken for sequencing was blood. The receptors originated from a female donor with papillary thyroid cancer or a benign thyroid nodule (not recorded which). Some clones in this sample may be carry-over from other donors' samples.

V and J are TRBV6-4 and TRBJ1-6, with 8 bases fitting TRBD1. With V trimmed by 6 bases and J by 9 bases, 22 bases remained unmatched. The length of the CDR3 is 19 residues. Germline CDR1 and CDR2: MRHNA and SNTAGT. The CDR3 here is CASSAYGQGRNTGGSPLHF. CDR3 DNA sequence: TGTGCCAGCAGCGCCTACGGACAGGGCCGGAACACCGGTGGTTCACCCCTCCACTTT.

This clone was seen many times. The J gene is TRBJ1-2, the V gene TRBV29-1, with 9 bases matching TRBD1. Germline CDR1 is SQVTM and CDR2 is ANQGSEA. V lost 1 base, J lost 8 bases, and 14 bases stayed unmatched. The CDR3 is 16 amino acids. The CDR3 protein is CSVEAEQGARNIGYTF. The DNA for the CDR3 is TGCAGCGTTGAAGCTGAACAGGGGGCGCGGAATATCGGCTACACCTTC.

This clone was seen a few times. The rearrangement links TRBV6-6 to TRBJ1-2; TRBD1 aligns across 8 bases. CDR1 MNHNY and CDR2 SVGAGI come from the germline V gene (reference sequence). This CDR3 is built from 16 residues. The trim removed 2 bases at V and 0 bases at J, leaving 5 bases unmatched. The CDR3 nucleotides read TGTGCCAGCAGTTACGGAACAGGGGGTGCTAACTATGGCTACACCTTC. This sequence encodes CASSYGTGGANYGYTF.

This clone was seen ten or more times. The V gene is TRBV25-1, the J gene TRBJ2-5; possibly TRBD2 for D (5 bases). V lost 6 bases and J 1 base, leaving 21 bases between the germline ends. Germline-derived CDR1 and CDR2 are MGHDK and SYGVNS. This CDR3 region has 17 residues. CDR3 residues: CASSPPSGRQIQETQYF. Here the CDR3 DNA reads TGTGCCAGCAGCCCCCCCTCGGGAAGGCAGATCCAAGAGACCCAGTACTTC.

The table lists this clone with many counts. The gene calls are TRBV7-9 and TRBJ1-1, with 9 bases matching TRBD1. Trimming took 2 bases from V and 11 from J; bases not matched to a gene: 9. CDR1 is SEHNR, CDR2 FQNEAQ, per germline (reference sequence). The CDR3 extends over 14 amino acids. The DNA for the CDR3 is TGTGCCAGCAGCTTAATGGAACAGGGGGCATTGGCTTTCTTT. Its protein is CASSLMEQGALAFF.

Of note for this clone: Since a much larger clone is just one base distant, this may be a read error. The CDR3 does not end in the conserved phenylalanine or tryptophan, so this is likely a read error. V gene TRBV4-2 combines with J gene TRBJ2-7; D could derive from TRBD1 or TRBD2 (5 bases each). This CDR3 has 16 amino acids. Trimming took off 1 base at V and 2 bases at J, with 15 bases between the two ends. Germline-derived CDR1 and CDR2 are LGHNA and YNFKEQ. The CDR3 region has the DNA TGTGCCAGCAGCCAAGTCGCCGGGACCACGACCTACGAGCAGTACTTA. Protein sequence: CASSQVAGTTTYEQYL.

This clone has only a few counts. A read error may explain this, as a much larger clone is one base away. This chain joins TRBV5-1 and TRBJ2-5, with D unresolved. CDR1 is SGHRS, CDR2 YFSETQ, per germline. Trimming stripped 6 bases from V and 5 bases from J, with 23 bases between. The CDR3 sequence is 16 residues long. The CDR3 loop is CASIPTDTISGETQYF. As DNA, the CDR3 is TGCGCCAGCATCCCGACCGATACAATCTCGGGTGAGACCCAGTACTTC.

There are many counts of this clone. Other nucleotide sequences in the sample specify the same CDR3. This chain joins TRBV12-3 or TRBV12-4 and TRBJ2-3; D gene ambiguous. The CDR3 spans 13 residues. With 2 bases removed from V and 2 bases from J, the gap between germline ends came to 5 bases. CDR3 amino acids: CASSLPITDTQYF. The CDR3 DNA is TGTGCCAGCAGTTTACCCATCACAGATACGCAGTATTTT.

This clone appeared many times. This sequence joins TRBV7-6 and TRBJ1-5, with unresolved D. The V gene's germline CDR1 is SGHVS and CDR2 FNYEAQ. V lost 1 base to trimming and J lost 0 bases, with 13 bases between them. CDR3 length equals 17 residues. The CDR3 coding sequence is TGTGCCAGCAGCTTAGGGGGTGGGCGATATAGCAATCAGCCCCAGCATTTT. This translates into CASSLGGGRYSNQPQHF.

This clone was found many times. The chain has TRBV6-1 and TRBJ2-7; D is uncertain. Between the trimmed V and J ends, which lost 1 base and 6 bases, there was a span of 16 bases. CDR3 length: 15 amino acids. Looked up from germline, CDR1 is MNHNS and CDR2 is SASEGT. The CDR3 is CASSEGTASWGEQYF. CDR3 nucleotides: TGTGCCAGCAGTGAAGGTACGGCTTCCTGGGGCGAGCAGTACTTC.

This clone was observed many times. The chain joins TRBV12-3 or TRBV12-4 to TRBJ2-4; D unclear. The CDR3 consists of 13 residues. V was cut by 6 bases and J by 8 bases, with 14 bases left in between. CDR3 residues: CASSSPELDIQYF. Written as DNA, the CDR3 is TGTGCCAGCAGCTCACCGGAGTTAGACATTCAGTACTTC.

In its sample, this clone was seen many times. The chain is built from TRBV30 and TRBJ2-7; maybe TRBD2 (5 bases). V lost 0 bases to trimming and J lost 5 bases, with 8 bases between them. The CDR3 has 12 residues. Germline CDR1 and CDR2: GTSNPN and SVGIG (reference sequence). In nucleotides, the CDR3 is TGTGCCTGGAGTGTATCCGGGGACGAGCAGTACTTC. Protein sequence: CAWSVSGDEQYF. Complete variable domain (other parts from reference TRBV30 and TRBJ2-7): SQTIHQWPATLVQPVGSPLSLECTVEGTSNPNLYWYRQAAGRGLQLLFYSVGIGQISSEVPQNLSASRPQDRQFILSSKKLLLSDSGFYLCAWSVSGDEQYFGPGTRLTVT.

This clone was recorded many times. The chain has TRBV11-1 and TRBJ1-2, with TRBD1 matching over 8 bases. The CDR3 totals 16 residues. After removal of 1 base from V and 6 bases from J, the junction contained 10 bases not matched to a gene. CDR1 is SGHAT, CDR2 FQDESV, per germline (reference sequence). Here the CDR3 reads CASSLDSGQGGHGYTF. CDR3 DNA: TGTGCCAGCAGCTTAGATTCCGGACAGGGCGGCCATGGCTACACCTTC.

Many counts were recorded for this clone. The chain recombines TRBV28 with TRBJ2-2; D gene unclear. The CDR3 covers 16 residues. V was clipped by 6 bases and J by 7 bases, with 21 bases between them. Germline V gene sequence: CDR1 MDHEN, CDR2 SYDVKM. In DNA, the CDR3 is TGTGCCAGCAGGATCCCATCCACTGGAGATCGCGGGGAGCTGTTTTTT. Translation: CASRIPSTGDRGELFF. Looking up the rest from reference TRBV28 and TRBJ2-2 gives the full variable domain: DVKVTQSSRYLVKRTGEKVFLECVQDMDHENMFWYRQDPGLGLRLIYFSYDVKMKEKGDIPEGYSVSREKKERFSLILESASTNQTSMYLCASRIPSTGDRGELFFGEGSRLTVL.

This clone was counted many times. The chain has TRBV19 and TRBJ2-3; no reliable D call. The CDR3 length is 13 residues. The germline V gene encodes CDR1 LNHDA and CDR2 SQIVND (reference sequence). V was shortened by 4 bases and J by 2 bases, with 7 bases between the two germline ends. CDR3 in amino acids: CASSKQTTDTQYF. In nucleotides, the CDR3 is TGTGCCAGTAGTAAACAGACCACAGATACGCAGTATTTT.